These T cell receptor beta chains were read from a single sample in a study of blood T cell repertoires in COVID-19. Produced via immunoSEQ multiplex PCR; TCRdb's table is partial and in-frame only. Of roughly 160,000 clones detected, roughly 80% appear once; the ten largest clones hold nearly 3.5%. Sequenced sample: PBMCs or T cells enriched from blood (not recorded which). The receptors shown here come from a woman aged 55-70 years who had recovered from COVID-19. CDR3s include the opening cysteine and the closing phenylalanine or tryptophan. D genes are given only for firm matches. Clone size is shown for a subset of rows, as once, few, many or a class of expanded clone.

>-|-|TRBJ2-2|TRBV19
TGTGCCAGTGAGGCCCGAACTAGATTCACCGGGGAGCTGTTTTTT
CASEARTRFTGELFF
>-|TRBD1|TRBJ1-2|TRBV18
TGTGCCAGCTCACCCCGAGACAGGGACTATGGCTACACCTTC
CASSPRDRDYGYTF
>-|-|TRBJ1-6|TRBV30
TGTGCCTGGAGTAGGGGGGGCACGGATAATTCACCCCTCCACTTT
CAWSRGGTDNSPLHF
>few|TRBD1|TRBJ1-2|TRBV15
TGTGCCACCAGACATGTTAAGGACAGGGGAGACTATGGCTACACCTTC
CATRHVKDRGDYGYTF
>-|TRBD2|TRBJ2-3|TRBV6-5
TGTGCCAGCAGGGGTGGGCGGGGGGCCCAAGATACGCAGTATTTT
CASRGGRGAQDTQYF
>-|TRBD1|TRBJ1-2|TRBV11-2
TGTGCCAGCAGCCCAACTCAGGGGGCTGGCTACACCTTC
CASSPTQGAGYTF
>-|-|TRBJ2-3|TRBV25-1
TGTGCCAGCAGTGAAAGTGGCAGCACAGATACGCAGTATTTT
CASSESGSTDTQYF
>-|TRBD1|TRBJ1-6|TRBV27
TGTGCCAGCCGCTCGACAGGGGACTATCTTAATTCACCCCTCCACTTT
CASRSTGDYLNSPLHF
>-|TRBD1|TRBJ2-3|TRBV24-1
TGTGCCACCAGTGGCCGGACAGGGGGCCCCTCTACGCAGTATTTT
CATSGRTGGPSTQYF
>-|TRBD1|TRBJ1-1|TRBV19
TGTGCCAGCTGGGACAGGGGGAGTCCGCTCAACACTCGGGGCGCAGCTTTCTTT
CASWDRGSPLNTRGAAFF
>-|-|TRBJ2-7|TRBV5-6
TGTGCCAGCAGTCATCTGCGTGGGGGGACTTCCTACGAGCAGTACTTC
CASSHLRGGTSYEQYF
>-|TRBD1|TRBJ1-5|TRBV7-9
TGTGCCAGCAGCCCAGACCTAGGACAGGGGGGCAATAGCAATCAGCCCCAGCATTTT
CASSPDLGQGGNSNQPQHF
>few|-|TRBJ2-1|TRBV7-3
TGTGCCAGCAGCCTCAACCCGGGGGATAACAATGAGCAGTTCTTC
CASSLNPGDNNEQFF
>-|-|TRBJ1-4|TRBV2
TGTGCCAGCAGTGAGCAGGCAACTAATGAAAAACTGTTTTTT
CASSEQATNEKLFF
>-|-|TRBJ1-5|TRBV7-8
TGTGCCAGCAGCTTAGTAAGTGGCTGGGAGAATAGCAATCAGCCCCAGCATTTT
CASSLVSGWENSNQPQHF
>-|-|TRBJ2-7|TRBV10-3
TGTGCCATCAGTGATCGACAGGGAGGACACGAGCAGTACTTC
CAISDRQGGHEQYF
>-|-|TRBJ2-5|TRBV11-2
TGTGCCAGCAGCTACTGGACAGTGCAAGAGACCCAGTACTTC
CASSYWTVQETQYF
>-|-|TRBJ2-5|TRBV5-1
TGCGCCAGCAGCCCTGAAAGCGCAGAAGAGACCCAGTACTTC
CASSPESAEETQYF
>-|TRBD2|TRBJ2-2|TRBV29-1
TGCAGCGTTGAGGGACTAGCGGGGCTAAACACCGGGGAGCTGTTTTTT
CSVEGLAGLNTGELFF
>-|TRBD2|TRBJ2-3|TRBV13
TGTGCCAGCAGCGATAGGGGGACTAGCGGCACAGATACGCAGTATTTT
CASSDRGTSGTDTQYF
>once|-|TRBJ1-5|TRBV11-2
TGTGCCAGCAGTCTTGGCGGGGCTAACTATCAGCCCCAGCATTTT
CASSLGGANYQPQHF
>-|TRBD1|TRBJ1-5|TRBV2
TGTGCCAGCAGTGGGACAGGGGCGCTTTATAGCAATCAGCCCCAGCATTTT
CASSGTGALYSNQPQHF
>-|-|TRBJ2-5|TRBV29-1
TGCAGCGTTGATGGGGGGGCTAAAGAGACCCAGTACTTC
CSVDGGAKETQYF
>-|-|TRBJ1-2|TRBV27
TGTGCCAGCAGTTCACCCACTCGGGGTAACTATGGCTACACCTTC
CASSSPTRGNYGYTF
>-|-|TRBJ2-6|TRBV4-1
TGCGCCAGCAGCCAAGAGGAGGGAAAAAGCTCTGGGGCCAACGTCCTGACTTTC
CASSQEEGKSSGANVLTF
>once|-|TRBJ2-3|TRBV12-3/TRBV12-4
TGTGCCAGCAGTTTCAGGTACGGAGATACGCAGTATTTT
CASSFRYGDTQYF
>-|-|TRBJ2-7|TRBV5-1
TGCGCCAGCAGGGAGACAGACTACGAGCAGTACTTC
CASRETDYEQYF
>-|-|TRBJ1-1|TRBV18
TGTGCCAGCTCACCGGATAAGGGGGAAGCTTTCTTT
CASSPDKGEAFF
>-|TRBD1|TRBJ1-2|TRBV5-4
TGTGCCAGCAGCGGTGACAGGGCGTTCGGTGGCTACACCTTC
CASSGDRAFGGYTF
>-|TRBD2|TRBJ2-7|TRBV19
TGTGCCAGTAGTAACCCAGGGAGGGTCGAGCAGTACTTC
CASSNPGRVEQYF
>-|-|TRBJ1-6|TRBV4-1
TGCGCCAGCAGCCAAGAGGCAGGGTTGTTTTCAGCCCTCCACTTT
CASSQEAGLFSALHF
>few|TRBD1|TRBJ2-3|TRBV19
TGTGCCAGTAGGGGCCAAGGACAGGGAACAGATACGCAGTATTTT
CASRGQGQGTDTQYF
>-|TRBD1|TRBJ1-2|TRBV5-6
TGTGCCAGCAGCTTGGGTGGGACAGGCATAAACTATGGCTACACCTTC
CASSLGGTGINYGYTF
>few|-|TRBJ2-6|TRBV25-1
TGTGCCAGCAGCGGTCAGGGAAATGTCAACGTCCTGACTTTC
CASSGQGNVNVLTF
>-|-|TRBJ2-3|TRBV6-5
TGTGCCAGCAGTTTAGTCGATACGCAGTATTTT
CASSLVDTQYF
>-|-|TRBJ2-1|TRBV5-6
TGTGCCAGCAGCGCCTTAACTTACAATGAGCAGTTCTTC
CASSALTYNEQFF
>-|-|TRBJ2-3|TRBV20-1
TGCAGTGCTAGAGACGGGGGTACGCAGTATTTT
CSARDGGTQYF
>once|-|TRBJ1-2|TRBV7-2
TGTGCCAGCAGCCCCTCCGGAGTTAACTATGGCTACACCTTC
CASSPSGVNYGYTF
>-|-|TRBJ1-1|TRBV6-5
TGTGCCAGCAGTTACCGCCCTAGAGGGAGCACTGAAGCTTTCTTT
CASSYRPRGSTEAFF
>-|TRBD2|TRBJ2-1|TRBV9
TGTGCCAGCAGCCATCCAGCTAGCGGTCGGAACAATGAGCAGTTCTTC
CASSHPASGRNNEQFF
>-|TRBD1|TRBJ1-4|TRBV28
TGTGCCAGCAATTTACAGGGGTGGGGTGAAAAACTGTTTTTT
CASNLQGWGEKLFF
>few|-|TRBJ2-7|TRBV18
TGTGCCAGCTCACCTGAGGCGGTCTCCTACGAGCAGTACTTC
CASSPEAVSYEQYF
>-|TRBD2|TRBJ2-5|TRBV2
TGTGCCAGCAGTAGAGCGGGGGGGGGTGTAGAGACCCAGTACTTC
CASSRAGGGVETQYF
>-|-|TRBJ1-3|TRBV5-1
TGCGCCAGCAGCTTGTCCAGGGTGGTGGATGGAAACACCATATATTTT
CASSLSRVVDGNTIYF
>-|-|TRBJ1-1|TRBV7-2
TGTGCCAGCAGCTCGCTCCCAGGGTTGATGAACACTGAAGCTTTCTTT
CASSSLPGLMNTEAFF
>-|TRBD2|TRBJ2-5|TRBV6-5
TGTGCCAGCAGTTCCCACCCGACTAGCGCCAGGGAGACCCAGTACTTC
CASSSHPTSARETQYF
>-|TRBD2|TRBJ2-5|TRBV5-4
TGTGCCAGCAGCTTGGGGACTAGCGAACAAGAGACCCAGTACTTC
CASSLGTSEQETQYF
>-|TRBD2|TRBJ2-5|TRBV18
TGTGCCAGCTCACCGGCGGGGGGATCCCAAGAGACCCAGTACTTC
CASSPAGGSQETQYF
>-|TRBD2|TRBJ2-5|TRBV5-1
TGCGCCAGCAGCTTGCGGGGGGATGGGGAGACCCAGTACTTC
CASSLRGDGETQYF
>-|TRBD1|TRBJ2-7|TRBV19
TGTGCCAGGGGTACGGGACAGCCGTCCTACGAGCAGTACTTC
CARGTGQPSYEQYF
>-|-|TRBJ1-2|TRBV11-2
TGTGCCAGCAGCAATTCCGGACAGACCTATGGCTACACCTTC
CASSNSGQTYGYTF
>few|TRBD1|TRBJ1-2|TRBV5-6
TGTGCCAGCAGCTGGGGAACAGGGGCCGGAGGCTATGGCTACACCTTC
CASSWGTGAGGYGYTF
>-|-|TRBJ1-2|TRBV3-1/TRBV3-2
TGTGCCAGCAGCCAATCTGGGCTGGGCTACACCTTC
CASSQSGLGYTF
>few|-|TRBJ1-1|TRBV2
TGTGCCAGCAGGATTGGTCCAGGAACTGAAGCTTTCTTT
CASRIGPGTEAFF
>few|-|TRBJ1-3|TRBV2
TGTGCCAGCAGTGACCGAGTCTCTAATGGAAACACCATATATTTT
CASSDRVSNGNTIYF
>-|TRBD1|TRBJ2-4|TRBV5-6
TGTGCCAGCAGCGCCCGACAGGGGCCCATTCAGTACTTC
CASSARQGPIQYF